The 14 T cell receptor beta chains reported below all come from one sample, sequenced in a study of OX40 agonist ivuxolimab in advanced cancers. The assay was immunoSEQ multiplex PCR, and TCRdb's table has in-frame clones only and misses some. The sample has tens of thousands of clones, roughly four fifths seen once. The material was CD4+ or CD8+ T cells sorted from blood, obtained in a trial of the OX40 agonist ivuxolimab. These receptors all come from an adult with an advanced solid tumor such as melanoma, head and neck, liver or kidney cancer.

This chain joins TRBV7-9 and TRBJ2-4, with 7 bases lining up with TRBD2. The V gene's germline CDR1 is SEHNR and CDR2 FQNEAQ (reference sequence). This CDR3 has 13 amino acids. Germline trimming cut 8 bases from V and 7 bases from J; bases unmatched to any gene: 8. Here the CDR3 reads CASHDGEGNIQYF. The CDR3 DNA reads as TGTGCCAGCCACGACGGGGAGGGTAACATTCAGTACTTC. The full variable domain, with the rest looked up from reference TRBV7-9 and TRBJ2-4, is DTGVSQNPRHKITKRGQNVTFRCDPISEHNRLYWYRQTLGQGPEFLTYFQNEAQLEKSRLLSDRFSAERPKGSFSTLEIQRTEQGDSAMYLCASHDGEGNIQYFGAGTRLSVL.

The V and J genes are TRBV6-1 and TRBJ2-2, with D possibly matching TRBD1 (5 bases). The CDR3 consists of 14 residues. Germline CDR1 reads MNHNS; CDR2 reads SASEGT. Trimming removed 4 bases at V and 3 bases at J, with 9 bases between. In DNA, the CDR3 is TGTGCCAGCAGTGGACAGTTTGACACCGGGGAGCTGTTTTTT. This gives the protein CASSGQFDTGELFF.

CDR3 nucleotide sequence: TGTGCCAGCTCAATTCCCGGACAGTCGGATGGAAACACCATATATTTT. It specifies CASSIPGQSDGNTIYF. V gene TRBV18 combines with J gene TRBJ1-3; the D gene is possibly TRBD1 (6 bases). Trimming removed 5 bases at V and 3 bases at J, with 17 bases between. This CDR3 region has 16 residues. Germline CDR1 is KGHSH and CDR2 is LQKENI.

The chain combines TRBV5-4 with TRBJ2-1, with 8 nucleotides matching TRBD2. The V segment lost 4 bases and the J segment 5 bases; nucleotides outside the gene matches: 11. The CDR3 contains 16 residues. Germline V lookup: CDR1 SGHNT, CDR2 YYREEE (reference sequence). CDR3 nucleotides: TGTGCCAGCAGCCCGGGGGGGGCTAGCGGAGACAATGAGCAGTTCTTC. Translating it yields CASSPGGASGDNEQFF.

The chain has TRBV5-8 and TRBJ2-3, with D possibly matching TRBD2 (5 bases). V was clipped by 0 bases and J by 0 bases, with 8 bases between them. Germline V gene lookup returns CDR1 SGHTS and CDR2 YDEGEE. This CDR3 comprises 15 residues. Here the CDR3 reads CASSLASLSTDTQYF. Written as DNA, the CDR3 is TGTGCCAGCAGCTTGGCTAGCCTGAGCACAGATACGCAGTATTTT.

The chain uses TRBV7-2 and TRBJ1-2; D not resolved. Germline lookup yields CDR1 SGHTA and CDR2 FQGNSA. The CDR3 is 11 residues long. Deletions cut 9 bases from V and 1 base from J, with 6 bases between. DNA of the CDR3: TGTGCCAGTGAGATTAACTATGGCTACACCTTC. Protein sequence: CASEINYGYTF.

This chain links TRBV11-3 with TRBJ2-3; either TRBD1 or TRBD2 may supply D (6 bases each). V was shortened by 5 bases and J by 2 bases, with 14 bases between the two germline ends. The CDR3 runs 15 residues. CDR1 and CDR2 from the germline V gene are SGHNT and YENEEA. The chain's CDR3 is CASSPGGLHTDTQYF. For the CDR3, the DNA is TGTGCCAGCAGCCCCGGGGGCCTACACACAGATACGCAGTATTTT.

The chain carries TRBV7-9 and TRBJ2-1; TRBD1 aligns across 10 bases. In germline, CDR1 is SEHNR, CDR2 FQNEAQ (reference sequence). The CDR3 has 16 amino acids. V shed 5 bases and J 0 bases; nucleotides not matched to a gene: 4. CDR3 amino acids: CASSVRTGGSYNEQFF. The CDR3, as DNA: TGTGCCAGCAGCGTTCGGACAGGGGGCTCCTACAATGAGCAGTTCTTC. Combining the CDR3 with reference TRBV7-9 and TRBJ2-1 gives the whole variable domain DTGVSQNPRHKITKRGQNVTFRCDPISEHNRLYWYRQTLGQGPEFLTYFQNEAQLEKSRLLSDRFSAERPKGSFSTLEIQRTEQGDSAMYLCASSVRTGGSYNEQFFGPGTRLTVL.

The chain employs TRBV5-6 and TRBJ2-7, with D tentatively TRBD1 (5 bases). The V end was cut by 6 bases, the J end by 0 bases, with 19 bases between. Germline V CDR1 and CDR2: SGHDT, YYEEEE. The CDR3 contains 16 residues. CDR3 region: CASTHSDLRASYEQYF. In DNA, the CDR3 is TGTGCCAGCACCCACTCAGACCTCAGGGCCTCCTACGAGCAGTACTTC.

This clone was seen only once. The genes are TRBV11-3 and TRBJ2-5, with 16 positions matching TRBD2. The V and J ends lost 3 bases and 4 bases, in that order; junction bases with no gene match: 8. CDR1 is SGHNT, CDR2 YENEEA, per germline. The CDR3 spans 18 residues. The CDR3 protein is CASSLRSGTSGGGETQYF. DNA for the CDR3: TGTGCCAGCAGCTTGCGATCCGGGACTAGCGGGGGGGGAGAGACCCAGTACTTC.

This rearrangement joins TRBV18 to TRBJ1-2; 10 positions match TRBD1. V lost 2 bases and J lost 5; bases outside the gene matches: 8. The CDR3 consists of 16 residues. Germline CDR1 is KGHSH and CDR2 is LQKENI. This CDR3 reads CASSPDPGQGIYGYTF. The CDR3 region has the DNA TGTGCCAGCTCACCAGATCCGGGACAGGGGATTTATGGCTACACCTTC.

The chain uses TRBV28 and TRBJ1-1, with D tentatively TRBD1 (5 bases). This CDR3 is built from 12 residues. Germline CDR1 is MDHEN and CDR2 is SYDVKM. V was trimmed by 5 bases and J by 10 bases, leaving 14 bases between them. In DNA form, the CDR3 reads TGTGCCAGCAGTCCTTCCGGGAGGGGAGCTTTCTTT. It specifies CASSPSGRGAFF. The full variable domain, its missing parts supplied by reference TRBV28 and TRBJ1-1, is DVKVTQSSRYLVKRTGEKVFLECVQDMDHENMFWYRQDPGLGLRLIYFSYDVKMKEKGDIPEGYSVSREKKERFSLILESASTNQTSMYLCASSPSGRGAFFGQGTRLTVV.

V usage is TRBV5-4 and J usage is TRBJ2-3, with 8 bases identical to TRBD2. With V trimmed by 0 bases and J by 4 bases, 4 bases remained unmatched. The length of the CDR3 is 15 residues. Germline V lookup: CDR1 SGHNT, CDR2 YYREEE (reference sequence). The CDR3 bases are TGTGCCAGCAGCTTGGGGCGGGGGGAATCAGATACGCAGTATTTT. Translation: CASSLGRGESDTQYF. Complete variable domain (other parts from reference TRBV5-4 and TRBJ2-3): ETGVTQSPTHLIKTRGQQVTLRCSSQSGHNTVSWYQQALGQGPQFIFQYYREEENGRGNFPPRFSGLQFPNYSSELNVNALELDDSALYLCASSLGRGESDTQYFGPGTRLTVL.

The CDR3 DNA reads TGCACCAGCAGCCCTAGCGGGGGGGACAATGAGCAGTTCTTC. It is translated as CTSSPSGGDNEQFF. V usage is TRBV1 and J usage is TRBJ2-1; the table's TRBD2 call for D was not verified on the DNA. TRBV1 is marked as a pseudogene. The length of the CDR3 is 14 residues.